This T cell receptor (beta chain) stems from a study of shared T cell receptors in the human thymus. Germline CDR1 and CDR2: SGHDN and FVKESK. The length of the CDR3 is 16 residues. V lost 0 bases and J lost 5; bases outside the gene matches: 6. The repertoire was sequenced with immunoSEQ multiplex PCR; TCRdb's copy has only in-frame clones and lacks some. Of 540,000 or so clones in the sample, 78% were seen once. The data were also submitted as part of a second study, on human thymus T cells. That report adds: Thymic tissue was derived from resections collected during corrective heart surgery. Biased V and J segment usage appeared in thymus and peripheral blood.

The sequencing sample was made of thymocytes. The V gene is TRBV14, the J gene TRBJ2-2; 7 bases align to TRBD2. The receptor was isolated from a boy in the first two years of life with a congenital heart defect. The CDR3 DNA sequence: TGTGCCAGCAGCCAAGATGGGAGGGAGCAGACCGGGGAGCTGTTTTTT. Translation: CASSQDGREQTGELFF.